This TCR beta chain was documented in a study of human T cells and chemical hapten exposure (dated by TCRdb to the early 2020s). Some background on the complete study: The libraries were sequenced as a pool, and the TCR yield per sample differed mostly because of small variations in library volumes within the pool. This study followed changes in the peripheral blood TCR repertoire in vivo during primary and secondary sensitization of alopecia patients to the hapten diphenylcyclopropenone (DPC). From each blood RNA sample, both TCR alpha and TCR beta chains were sequenced.

To note about this clonotype: The clone's antigen remains unknown. This may be a read error, as it is one base from a much larger clone.

Points the paper makes about the study in general: DPC sensitization did not change how many TCRs were above 1 in 1000 frequency, and no evidence was found of alterations in global repertoire structure. Repeated subsampling changed both the strength of the expansion versus patch-test correlation and the threshold at which the correlation became significant.

CDR1 and CDR2 are drawn from the germline V gene (reference sequence): MNHEY, SMNVEV. Counted from cysteine to phenylalanine, this CDR3 has 15 amino acids. Only CDR3 DNA remains: 45 bases, in frame from the first base. After removal of 2 bases from V and 5 bases from J, the junction retains 3 bases not matched to a gene. What the time point label conveys for this sample: healthy volunteer bleed at 2 weeks. Unfractionated whole blood was collected in Tempus Blood RNA tubes, and total RNA was extracted from that blood. About 5 healthy volunteers acted as controls for TCR sequencing and had blood drawn at day 0, 2 weeks and 6 weeks. Receptor amplification or capture employed RACE. Instrument on record: NextSeq 500. During library preparation, unique molecular identifiers were attached to individual cDNA molecules so that TCRs could be counted quantitatively and reproducibly. In the original analysis: A median of about 100,000 TCRs per sample was observed, with a range of about 20,000 to 750,000. The Decombinator software suite was used to annotate V, J and CDR3 in the TCR reads. For the PS versus PT1 abundance plots, all samples were subsampled to the same number of TCRs (28,000). Expanded TCRs were defined as absent before sensitization and observed at least eight times at the 2-week time point. TCRdb's own reprocessing of the public reads used fastp at Q25 and MiXCR and kept productive beta chains. One record per CDR3 amino acid sequence lists the most common genes and DNA. TCRdb, rather than the study authors, made the V and J calls. This sample lists roughly 100,000 distinct CDR3 sequences; about 8.6% were detected once. Clones ranked in the top ten supply around 2.8% of the sample.

Sequencing used whole blood. The chain links TRBV27 with TRBJ1-5, and 10 junction bases match TRBD1. The clonotype originates from a female donor in good health. Some clones in this sample may be carry-over from other donors' samples. The DNA sequence is TGTGCCAGCAGTTTAAAGACAGGGGGCGATCAGCCCCAGCATTTT. It specifies CASSLKTGGDQPQHF.